This TCR beta chain was identified during a study of PD-1 blockade in mismatch repair-deficient tumors. Study summary: Enrolled about 2012-2017, patients had progressing, pretreated mismatch repair-deficient cancers of 11 to 13 types. Regarding the study as a whole: Tumor-resident clones, often undetectable pretreatment in blood, expanded then contracted after pembrolizumab.

A note on this clone: The antigen is not known.

Here immunoSEQ multiplex PCR was the method, and the copy in TCRdb shows in-frame clones only, minus some. The sample carries approximately 130,000 clones, around 86% recorded once. This CDR3 contains 17 residues. V trimming: 1 base; J trimming: 12 bases; junction bases outside the gene matches: 11. Germline V gives CDR1 LGHNA, CDR2 YSLEER. This sequence was found in an adult with mismatch repair-deficient cancer. This chain uses TRBV4-3 with TRBJ2-1; TRBD2 aligns across 14 bases. The sequencing used peripheral blood, collected 44 weeks after starting pembrolizumab. CDR3 protein: CASSQGPGLAGVTLQFF. The DNA for the CDR3 is TGCGCCAGCAGCCAAGGCCCGGGACTAGCGGGAGTTACACTGCAGTTCTTC.